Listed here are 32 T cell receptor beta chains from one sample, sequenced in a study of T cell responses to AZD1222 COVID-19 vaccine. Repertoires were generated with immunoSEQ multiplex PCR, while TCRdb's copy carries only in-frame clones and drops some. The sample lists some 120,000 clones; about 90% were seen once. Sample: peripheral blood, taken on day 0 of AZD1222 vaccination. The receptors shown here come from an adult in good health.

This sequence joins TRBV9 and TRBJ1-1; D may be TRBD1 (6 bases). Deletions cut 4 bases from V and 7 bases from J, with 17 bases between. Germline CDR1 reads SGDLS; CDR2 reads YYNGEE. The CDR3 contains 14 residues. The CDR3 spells CASSMTPGAHEAFF. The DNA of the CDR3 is TGTGCCAGCAGCATGACCCCGGGGGCCCATGAAGCTTTCTTT. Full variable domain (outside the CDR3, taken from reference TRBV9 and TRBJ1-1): DSGVTQTPKHLITATGQRVTLRCSPRSGDLSVYWYQQSLDQGLQFLIQYYNGEERAKGNILERFSAQQFPDLHSELNLSSLELGDSALYFCASSMTPGAHEAFFGQGTRLTVV.

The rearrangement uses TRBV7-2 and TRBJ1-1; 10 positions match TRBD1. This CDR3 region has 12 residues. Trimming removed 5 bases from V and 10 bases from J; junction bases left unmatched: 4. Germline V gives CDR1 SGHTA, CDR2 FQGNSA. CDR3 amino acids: CASSRQGARAFF. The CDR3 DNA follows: TGTGCCAGCAGCAGACAGGGGGCCAGAGCTTTCTTT.

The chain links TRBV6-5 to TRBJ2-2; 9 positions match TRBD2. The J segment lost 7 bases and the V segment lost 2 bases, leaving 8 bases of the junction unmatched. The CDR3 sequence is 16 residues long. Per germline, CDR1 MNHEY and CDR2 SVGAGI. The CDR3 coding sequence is TGTGCCAGCAGTTACGCACTAGCGGGCGGGAGCGGGGAGCTGTTTTTT. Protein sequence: CASSYALAGGSGELFF.

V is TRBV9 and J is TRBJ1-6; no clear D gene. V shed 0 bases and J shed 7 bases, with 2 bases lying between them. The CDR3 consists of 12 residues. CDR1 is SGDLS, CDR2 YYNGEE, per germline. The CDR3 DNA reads TGTGCCAGCAGCGTAGTGAATTCACCCCTCCACTTT. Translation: CASSVVNSPLHF.

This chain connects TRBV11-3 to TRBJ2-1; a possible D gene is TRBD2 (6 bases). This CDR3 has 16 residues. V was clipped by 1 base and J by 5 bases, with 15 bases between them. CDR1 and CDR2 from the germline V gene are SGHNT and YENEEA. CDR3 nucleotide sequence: TGTGCCAGCAGCTTAGGTGGGACTTTGGATGACAATGAGCAGTTCTTC. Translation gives CASSLGGTLDDNEQFF.

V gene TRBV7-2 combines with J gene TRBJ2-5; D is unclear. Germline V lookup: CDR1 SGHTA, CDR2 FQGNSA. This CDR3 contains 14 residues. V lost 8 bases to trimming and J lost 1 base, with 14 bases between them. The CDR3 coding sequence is TGTGCCAGCCATAGATCGTGGGTCCAAGAGACCCAGTACTTC. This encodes CASHRSWVQETQYF.

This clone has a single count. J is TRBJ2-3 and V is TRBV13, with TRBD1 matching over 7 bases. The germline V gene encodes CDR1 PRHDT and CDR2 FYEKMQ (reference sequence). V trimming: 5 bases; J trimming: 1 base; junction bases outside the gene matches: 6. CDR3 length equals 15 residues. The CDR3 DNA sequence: TGTGCCAGCAGCACCTGGACAGGACGCACAGATACGCAGTATTTT. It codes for CASSTWTGRTDTQYF.

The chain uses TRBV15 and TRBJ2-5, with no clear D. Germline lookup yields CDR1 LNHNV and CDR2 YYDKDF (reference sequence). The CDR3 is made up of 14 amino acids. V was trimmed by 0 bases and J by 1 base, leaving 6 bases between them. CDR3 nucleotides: TGTGCCACCAGCAGAGACAGGTCCCAAGAGACCCAGTACTTC. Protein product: CATSRDRSQETQYF.

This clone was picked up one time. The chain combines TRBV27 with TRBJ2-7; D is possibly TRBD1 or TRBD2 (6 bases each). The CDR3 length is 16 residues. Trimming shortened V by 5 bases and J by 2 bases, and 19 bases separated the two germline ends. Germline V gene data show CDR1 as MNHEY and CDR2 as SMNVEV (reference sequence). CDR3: CASSLRRGQGTYEQYF. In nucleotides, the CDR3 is TGTGCCAGCAGTCTTCGTCGGGGGCAAGGGACCTACGAGCAGTACTTC.

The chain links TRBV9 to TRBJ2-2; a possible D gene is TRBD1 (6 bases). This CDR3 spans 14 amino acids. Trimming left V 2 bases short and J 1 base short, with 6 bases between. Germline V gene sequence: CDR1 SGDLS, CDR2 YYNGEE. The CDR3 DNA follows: TGTGCCAGCAGCGTGACAGGGAACACCGGGGAGCTGTTTTTT. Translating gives CASSVTGNTGELFF. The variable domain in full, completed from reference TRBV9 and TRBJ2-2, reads DSGVTQTPKHLITATGQRVTLRCSPRSGDLSVYWYQQSLDQGLQFLIQYYNGEERAKGNILERFSAQQFPDLHSELNLSSLELGDSALYFCASSVTGNTGELFFGEGSRLTVL.

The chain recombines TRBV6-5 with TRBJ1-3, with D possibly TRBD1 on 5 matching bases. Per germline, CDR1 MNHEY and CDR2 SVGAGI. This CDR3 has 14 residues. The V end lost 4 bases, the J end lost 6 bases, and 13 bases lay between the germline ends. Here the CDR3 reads CASSSQGTENTIYF. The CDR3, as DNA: TGTGCCAGCAGTTCCCAGGGAACTGAAAACACCATATATTTT.

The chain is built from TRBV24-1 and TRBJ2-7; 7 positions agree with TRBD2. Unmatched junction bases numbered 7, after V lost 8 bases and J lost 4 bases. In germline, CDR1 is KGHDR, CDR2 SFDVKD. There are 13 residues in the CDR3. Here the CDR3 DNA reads TGTGCCACCAAGTACGGGAGGCAATACGAGCAGTACTTC. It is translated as CATKYGRQYEQYF.

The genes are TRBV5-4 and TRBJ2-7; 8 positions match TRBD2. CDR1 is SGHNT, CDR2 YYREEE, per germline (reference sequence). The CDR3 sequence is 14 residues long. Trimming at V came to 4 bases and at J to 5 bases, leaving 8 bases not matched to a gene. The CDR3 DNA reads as TGTGCCAGCAGCCGTACCGGGACTAGTCACGAGCAGTACTTC. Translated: CASSRTGTSHEQYF.

CDR3 coding DNA: TGTGCCAGCAGCCAAGCGCAGGGCCCGAATTCACCCCTCCACTTT. As protein: CASSQAQGPNSPLHF. The chain combines TRBV14 with TRBJ1-6, with TRBD1 as a possible D gene (5 bases). V was cut by 1 base and J by 7 bases, with 11 bases left in between. CDR3 length: 15 residues. Per the germline V gene, CDR1 is SGHDN and CDR2 is FVKESK.

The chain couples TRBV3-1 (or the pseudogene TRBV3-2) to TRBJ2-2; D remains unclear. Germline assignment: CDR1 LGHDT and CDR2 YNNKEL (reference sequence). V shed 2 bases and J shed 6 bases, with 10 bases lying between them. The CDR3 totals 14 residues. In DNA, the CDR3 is TGTGCCAGCAGCCAAAAGGGTGGTGCCGGGGAGCTGTTTTTT. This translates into CASSQKGGAGELFF.

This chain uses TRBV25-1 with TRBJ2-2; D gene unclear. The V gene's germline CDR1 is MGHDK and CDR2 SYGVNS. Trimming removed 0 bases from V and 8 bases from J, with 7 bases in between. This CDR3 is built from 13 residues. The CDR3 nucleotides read TGTGCCAGCAGTGAATACGGCGAGGGGGAGCTGTTTTTT. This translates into CASSEYGEGELFF.

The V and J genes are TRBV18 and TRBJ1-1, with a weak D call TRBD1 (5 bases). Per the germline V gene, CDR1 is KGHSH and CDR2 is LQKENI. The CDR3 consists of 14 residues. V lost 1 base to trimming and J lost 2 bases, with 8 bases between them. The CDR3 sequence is CASSPQGLNTEAFF. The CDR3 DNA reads TGTGCCAGCTCACCACAGGGACTAAACACTGAAGCTTTCTTT.

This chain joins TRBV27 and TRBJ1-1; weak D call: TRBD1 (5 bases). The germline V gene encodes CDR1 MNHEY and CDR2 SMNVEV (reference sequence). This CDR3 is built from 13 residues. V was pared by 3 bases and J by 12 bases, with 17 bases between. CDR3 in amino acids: CASSFREADLTFF. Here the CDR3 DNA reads TGTGCCAGCAGTTTCAGGGAGGCTGATTTAACTTTCTTT.

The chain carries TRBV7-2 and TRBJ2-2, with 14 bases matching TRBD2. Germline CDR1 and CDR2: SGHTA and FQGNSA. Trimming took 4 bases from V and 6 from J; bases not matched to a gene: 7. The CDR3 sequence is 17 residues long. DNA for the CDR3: TGTGCCAGCAGCTGGGGCGGGGGACTAGCGGGAGCCGGGGAGCTGTTTTTT. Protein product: CASSWGGGLAGAGELFF.

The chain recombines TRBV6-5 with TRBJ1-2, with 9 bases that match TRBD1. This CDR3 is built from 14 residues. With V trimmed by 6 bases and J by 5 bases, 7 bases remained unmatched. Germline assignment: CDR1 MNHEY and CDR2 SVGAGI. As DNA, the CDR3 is TGTGCCAGCAGGAAAGGACAGGGGAAGTATGGCTACACCTTC. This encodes CASRKGQGKYGYTF.

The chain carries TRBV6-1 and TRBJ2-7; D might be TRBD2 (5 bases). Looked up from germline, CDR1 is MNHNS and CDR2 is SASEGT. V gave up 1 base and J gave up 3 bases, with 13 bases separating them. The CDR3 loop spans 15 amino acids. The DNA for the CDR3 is TGTGCCAGCAGTGAAGAGTACGGGGTCATCTACGAGCAGTACTTC. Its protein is CASSEEYGVIYEQYF.

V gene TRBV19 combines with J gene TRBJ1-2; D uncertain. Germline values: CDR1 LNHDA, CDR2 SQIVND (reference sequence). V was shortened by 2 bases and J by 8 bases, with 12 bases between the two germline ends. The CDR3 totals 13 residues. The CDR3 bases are TGTGCCAGTAGTATACCCCCGGGATCGGGCTACACCTTC. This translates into CASSIPPGSGYTF.

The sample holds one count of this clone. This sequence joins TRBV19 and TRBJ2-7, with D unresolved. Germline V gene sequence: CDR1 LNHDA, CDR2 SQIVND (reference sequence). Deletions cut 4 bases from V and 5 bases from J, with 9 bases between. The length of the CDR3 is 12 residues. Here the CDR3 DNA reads TGTGCCAGTAGTAGTCGGAGTAACGAGCAGTACTTC. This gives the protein CASSSRSNEQYF. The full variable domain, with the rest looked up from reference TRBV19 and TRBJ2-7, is DGGITQSPKYLFRKEGQNVTLSCEQNLNHDAMYWYRQDPGQGLRLIYYSQIVNDFQKGDIAEGYSVSREKKESFPLTVTSAQKNPTAFYLCASSSRSNEQYFGPGTRLTVT.

The CDR3 sequence: CASSSRGVQPQHF. In DNA form, the CDR3 reads TGTGCCAGCAGTTCCCGGGGAGTTCAGCCCCAGCATTTT. V usage is TRBV6-5 and J usage is TRBJ1-5; D is undetermined. CDR1 and CDR2 (germline): MNHEY, SVGAGI. This CDR3 has 13 amino acids. Trimming pared 4 bases from V and 6 bases from J, leaving 10 bases between.

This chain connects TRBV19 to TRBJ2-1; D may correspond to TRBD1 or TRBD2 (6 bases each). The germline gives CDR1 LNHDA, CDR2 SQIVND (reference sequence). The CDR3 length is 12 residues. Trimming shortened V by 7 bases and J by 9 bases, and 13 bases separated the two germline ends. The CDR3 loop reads CASKSSGAEQFF. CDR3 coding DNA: TGTGCCAGTAAGAGTTCGGGGGCTGAGCAGTTCTTC.

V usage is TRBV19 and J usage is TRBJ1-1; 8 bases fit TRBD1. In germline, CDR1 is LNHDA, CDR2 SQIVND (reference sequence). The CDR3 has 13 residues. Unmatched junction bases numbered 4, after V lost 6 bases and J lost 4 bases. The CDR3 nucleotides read TGTGCCAGTAGGACAGGGGAGTTCACTGAAGCTTTCTTT. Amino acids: CASRTGEFTEAFF. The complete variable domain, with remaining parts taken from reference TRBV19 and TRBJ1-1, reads DGGITQSPKYLFRKEGQNVTLSCEQNLNHDAMYWYRQDPGQGLRLIYYSQIVNDFQKGDIAEGYSVSREKKESFPLTVTSAQKNPTAFYLCASRTGEFTEAFFGQGTRLTVV.

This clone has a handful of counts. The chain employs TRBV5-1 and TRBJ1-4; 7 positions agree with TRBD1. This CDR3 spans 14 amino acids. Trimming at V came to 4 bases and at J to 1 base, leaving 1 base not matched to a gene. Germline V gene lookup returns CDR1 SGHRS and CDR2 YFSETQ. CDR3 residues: CASSPGGTNEKLFF. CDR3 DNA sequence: TGCGCCAGCAGCCCAGGGGGAACTAATGAAAAACTGTTTTTT. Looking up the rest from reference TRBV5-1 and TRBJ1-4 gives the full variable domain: KAGVTQTPRYLIKTRGQQVTLSCSPISGHRSVSWYQQTPGQGLQFLFEYFSETQRNKGNFPGRFSGRQFSNSRSEMNVSTLELGDSALYLCASSPGGTNEKLFFGSGTQLSVL.

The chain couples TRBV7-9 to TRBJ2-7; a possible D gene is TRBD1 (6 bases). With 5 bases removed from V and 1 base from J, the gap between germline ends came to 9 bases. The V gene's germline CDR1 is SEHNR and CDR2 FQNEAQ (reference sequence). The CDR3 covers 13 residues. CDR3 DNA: TGTGCCAGCAGCCGACAGGAGTCCTACGAGCAGTACTTC. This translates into CASSRQESYEQYF. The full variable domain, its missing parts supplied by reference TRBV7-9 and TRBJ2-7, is DTGVSQNPRHKITKRGQNVTFRCDPISEHNRLYWYRQTLGQGPEFLTYFQNEAQLEKSRLLSDRFSAERPKGSFSTLEIQRTEQGDSAMYLCASSRQESYEQYFGPGTRLTVT.

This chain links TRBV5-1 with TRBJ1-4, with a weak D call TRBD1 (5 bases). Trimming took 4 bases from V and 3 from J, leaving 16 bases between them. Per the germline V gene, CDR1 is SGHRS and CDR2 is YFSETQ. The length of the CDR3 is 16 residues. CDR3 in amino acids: CASSRGTSVSNEKLFF. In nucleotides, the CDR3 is TGCGCCAGCAGCCGCGGGACGTCGGTTTCTAATGAAAAACTGTTTTTT.

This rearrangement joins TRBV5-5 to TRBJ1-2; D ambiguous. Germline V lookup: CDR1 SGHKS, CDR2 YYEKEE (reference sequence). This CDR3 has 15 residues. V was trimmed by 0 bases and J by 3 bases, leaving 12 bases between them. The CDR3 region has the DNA TGTGCCAGCAGCTTGGGGGTTGAGTCCCACTATGGCTACACCTTC. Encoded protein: CASSLGVESHYGYTF.

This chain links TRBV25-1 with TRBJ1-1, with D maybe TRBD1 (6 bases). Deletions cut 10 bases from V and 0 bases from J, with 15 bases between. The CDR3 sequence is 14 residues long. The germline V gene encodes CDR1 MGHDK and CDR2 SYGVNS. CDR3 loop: CATQGKGMNTEAFF. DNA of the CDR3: TGTGCCACGCAGGGGAAGGGGATGAACACTGAAGCTTTCTTT.

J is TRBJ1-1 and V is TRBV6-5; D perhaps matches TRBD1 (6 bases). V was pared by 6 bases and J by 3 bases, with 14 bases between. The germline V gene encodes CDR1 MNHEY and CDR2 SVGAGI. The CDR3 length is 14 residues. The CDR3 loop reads CASRKDSIYTEAFF. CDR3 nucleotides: TGTGCCAGCAGGAAGGACAGTATCTACACTGAAGCTTTCTTT.